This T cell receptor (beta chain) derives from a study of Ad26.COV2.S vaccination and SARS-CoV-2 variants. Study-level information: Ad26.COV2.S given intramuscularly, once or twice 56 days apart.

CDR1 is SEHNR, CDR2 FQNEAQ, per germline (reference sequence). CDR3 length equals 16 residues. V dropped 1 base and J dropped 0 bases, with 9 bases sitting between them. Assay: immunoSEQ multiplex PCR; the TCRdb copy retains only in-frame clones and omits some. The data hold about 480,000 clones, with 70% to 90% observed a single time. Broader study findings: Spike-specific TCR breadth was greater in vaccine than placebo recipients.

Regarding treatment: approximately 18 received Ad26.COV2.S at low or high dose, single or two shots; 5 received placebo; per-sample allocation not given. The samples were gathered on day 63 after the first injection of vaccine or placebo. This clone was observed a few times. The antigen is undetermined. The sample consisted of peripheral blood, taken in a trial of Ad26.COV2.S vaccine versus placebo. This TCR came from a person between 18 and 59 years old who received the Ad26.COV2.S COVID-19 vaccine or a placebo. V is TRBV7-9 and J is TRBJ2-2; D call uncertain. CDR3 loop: CASSLGVSSNTGELFF. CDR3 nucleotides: TGTGCCAGCAGCTTAGGTGTGTCCTCGAACACCGGGGAGCTGTTTTTT.